This T cell receptor (beta chain) emerged from a study of T-cell reconstitution after alpha-beta-depleted transplantation in children. This CDR3 spans 14 amino acids. In germline, CDR1 is SGHAT, CDR2 FQNNGV. With 5 bases clipped from V and 6 bases from J, the junction kept 8 bases outside the gene matches. This clonotype was found many times. The library targeted TCRbeta and was prepared with unique molecular identifiers. One entry per CDR3 protein, called by TCRdb with MiXCR from the PCR reads. Of about 480,000 distinct CDR3 sequences listed, about an eighth are singletons. The material was PBMCs from the stem cell graft donor, obtained from the stem cell graft. The chain carries TRBV11-2 and TRBJ2-3; 7 bases match TRBD2. The receptor comes from a human donor who donated a stem cell graft to a child with combined immunodeficiency. CDR3: CASSPGLVTDTQYF. The CDR3 DNA is TGTGCCAGCAGCCCAGGACTAGTTACGGATACGCAGTATTTT.